This record covers a single T cell receptor beta chain. These data are taken from a study of blood T cell repertoires in COVID-19. Study-wide background: Acute and convalescent COVID-19 samples came from the United States, Italy and Spain. T cells, B-cell-depleted T cells, or PBMCs supplied cDNA or gDNA.

The V segment lost 4 bases and the J segment 2 bases; nucleotides outside the gene matches: 9. Germline CDR1 GTSNPN, CDR2 SVGIG (reference sequence). CDR3 size: 15 residues. Original analysis: Estimation of nucleated cell counts relied on the amplification of reference gene primers. Some clones are missing from TCRdb's copy, which holds only in-frame ones; the method was immunoSEQ multiplex PCR. That table is the source of V, J and clone size, and D and trimming were worked out from the DNA. The table records 300,000 to 400,000 clones, around 90% of them present only once. The V and J genes are TRBV30 and TRBJ2-3; TRBD2 aligns across 7 bases. The specimen sequenced was peripheral blood. This TCR was recovered from a man in his fifties or sixties with active or convalescent COVID-19. CDR3 nucleotides: TGTGCCTGGAACCTATTGGGGAGGGCCACAGATACGCAGTATTTT. The encoded protein is CAWNLLGRATDTQYF.